Listed below are T cell receptor beta chains from one sample, sequenced in a study of shared clonotypes between healthy human individuals. Profiling relied on immunoSEQ multiplex PCR, and the TCRdb table lists in-frame clones only, not all of them. This sample yields roughly 2.1 million clones, of which under 95% are seen a single time; 1.7% belongs to the top ten. Sequenced input: naive CD8+ T cells from PBMCs. The source is a young man in good health. Some clones in this sample may be carry-over from other donors' samples. Each CDR3 is given with its conserved first and last residue. A D gene is named only where the DNA matches it firmly. Size values are once, few and many counts, or a class for expanded clones, and some rows have none.

CDR3nt: TGTGCCACCAGAGCAACTGGCTACACTGAAGCTTTCTTT
CDR3aa: CATRATGYTEAFF
j_gene: TRBJ1-1
d_gene: .
v_gene: TRBV15
abundance: few

CDR3nt: TGTGCCAGCAAAACTTTTTTCCAGGGACAGGGGGTAGGCTACACCTTC
CDR3aa: CASKTFFQGQGVGYTF
j_gene: TRBJ1-2
d_gene: TRBD1
v_gene: TRBV2
abundance: .

CDR3nt: TGTGCCAGCAGCCCCGGGACAAATCCATATGGCTACACCTTC
CDR3aa: CASSPGTNPYGYTF
j_gene: TRBJ1-2
d_gene: .
v_gene: TRBV7-9
abundance: .

CDR3nt: TGCGCCAGCAGCGCAGGGACAGACTCTCGGCCTTACGAGCAGTACTTC
CDR3aa: CASSAGTDSRPYEQYF
j_gene: TRBJ2-7
d_gene: TRBD1
v_gene: TRBV5-1
abundance: .

CDR3nt: TGTGCCAGCAGACAGGGGGCAAAGTCCTACGAGCAGTACTTC
CDR3aa: CASRQGAKSYEQYF
j_gene: TRBJ2-7
d_gene: TRBD1
v_gene: TRBV6-1
abundance: .

CDR3nt: TGTGCCAGCAGGCCGAGGAGGGGAGGTAGCACTGAAGCTTTCTTT
CDR3aa: CASRPRRGGSTEAFF
j_gene: TRBJ1-1
d_gene: .
v_gene: TRBV27
abundance: .

CDR3nt: TGTGCCAGTAGTATATCTTGGGGTGAGCAGTTCTTC
CDR3aa: CASSISWGEQFF
j_gene: TRBJ2-1
d_gene: .
v_gene: TRBV19
abundance: .

CDR3nt: TGTGCCAGCAGTCCCCGGGGGACTAGTAGCTACAATGAGCAGTTCTTC
CDR3aa: CASSPRGTSSYNEQFF
j_gene: TRBJ2-1
d_gene: TRBD2
v_gene: TRBV28
abundance: .

CDR3nt: TGTGCCAGCAGCCCGGTGAGCGGGGAATCTTACGAGCAGTACTTC
CDR3aa: CASSPVSGESYEQYF
j_gene: TRBJ2-7
d_gene: TRBD2
v_gene: TRBV14
abundance: .

CDR3nt: TGTGCCAGCAGTTCTAATGGGGGCTCCTACGGGGAGACCCAGTACTTC
CDR3aa: CASSSNGGSYGETQYF
j_gene: TRBJ2-5
d_gene: .
v_gene: TRBV28
abundance: .

CDR3nt: TGTGCTAGCGCGGGACCTAAAAGCCTCGAGCAGTACTTC
CDR3aa: CASAGPKSLEQYF
j_gene: TRBJ2-7
d_gene: .
v_gene: TRBV12-5
abundance: once

CDR3nt: TGTGCCAGCAGCGTAGCGTCAGGGGGAACCTACGAGCAGTACTTC
CDR3aa: CASSVASGGTYEQYF
j_gene: TRBJ2-7
d_gene: TRBD1
v_gene: TRBV9
abundance: .

CDR3nt: TGCAGTGCTAGCCCGGGAGGGGTGCAGTTCTTC
CDR3aa: CSASPGGVQFF
j_gene: TRBJ2-1
d_gene: TRBD2
v_gene: TRBV20-1
abundance: .

CDR3nt: TGTGCCAGTAGTATTATTTCTACCGGGGAGCTGTTTTTT
CDR3aa: CASSIISTGELFF
j_gene: TRBJ2-2
d_gene: .
v_gene: TRBV19
abundance: .

CDR3nt: TGCAGCGTTATCGGACTAGCGGGAGCTGGTGAGCAGTTCTTC
CDR3aa: CSVIGLAGAGEQFF
j_gene: TRBJ2-1
d_gene: TRBD2
v_gene: TRBV29-1
abundance: .

CDR3nt: TGTGCCTGGAGTGTCCGGCAGGGGATTGATTCACCCCTCCACTTT
CDR3aa: CAWSVRQGIDSPLHF
j_gene: TRBJ1-6
d_gene: .
v_gene: TRBV30
abundance: once

CDR3nt: TGTGCCAGCAGTGATGTTCGGACAGGGACCCATGAGCAGTTCTTC
CDR3aa: CASSDVRTGTHEQFF
j_gene: TRBJ2-1
d_gene: TRBD1
v_gene: TRBV2
abundance: .

CDR3nt: TGTGCCACCCAAGGAAACCCCACCTACGAGCAGTACTTC
CDR3aa: CATQGNPTYEQYF
j_gene: TRBJ2-7
d_gene: .
v_gene: TRBV28
abundance: .

CDR3nt: TGTGCCACCCGTCCGACTAGCGGGTCCCCCCACGAGCAGTACTTC
CDR3aa: CATRPTSGSPHEQYF
j_gene: TRBJ2-7
d_gene: TRBD2
v_gene: TRBV19
abundance: .

CDR3nt: TGTGCCAGCAGCCTAGGGACAGCTCCAGATACGCAGTATTTT
CDR3aa: CASSLGTAPDTQYF
j_gene: TRBJ2-3
d_gene: TRBD1
v_gene: TRBV5-4
abundance: .

CDR3nt: TGTGCCAGCAGCCAGGACCGCGTCCTGATTACCTACGAGCAGTACTTC
CDR3aa: CASSQDRVLITYEQYF
j_gene: TRBJ2-7
d_gene: .
v_gene: TRBV11-1
abundance: .

CDR3nt: TGTGCCAGTAGTATAGAGGGCGGGAGCATCGCAGATACGCAGTATTTT
CDR3aa: CASSIEGGSIADTQYF
j_gene: TRBJ2-3
d_gene: TRBD2
v_gene: TRBV19
abundance: .

CDR3nt: TGTGCCAGCAGTTTGAGGGGGAAGATCACCGGGGAGCTGTTTTTT
CDR3aa: CASSLRGKITGELFF
j_gene: TRBJ2-2
d_gene: .
v_gene: TRBV28
abundance: .